This T cell receptor (beta chain) was identified during a study of post-analysis software for immune sequencing data. Whole-study context: Disease courses included relapsing-remitting, secondary progressive and progressive-relapsing multiple sclerosis. Overall study results and limits: Under F measure analysis, samples from one preparation batch co-clustered strongly. People with multiple sclerosis had a significantly lower normalized Chao1 diversity than controls did. Comparison of patients with controls showed a handful of TRBV segments more frequent in patients, TRBV5-6, TRBV5-1 and TRBV20-1 among them.

Germline V gene sequence: CDR1 MNHEY, CDR2 SVGAGI. CDR3 length: 15 residues. Trimming shortened V by 7 bases and J by 7 bases, and 20 bases separated the two germline ends. Built from TCR beta cDNA, the libraries had unique molecular identifiers in them. Between about 0.95 and 11 million T cells gave rise to approximately 520,000 cDNA molecules. TCRdb called the PCR reads again in MiXCR, with one record for every CDR3 protein. The table records fewer than 850,000 distinct CDR3 sequences, about 32% of them present only once. This clonotype was found a few times. Its antigen is currently unknown. The TCR was taken from a girl aged 5 to 17 with multiple sclerosis. Sequenced sample: blood. This rearrangement joins TRBV6-5 to TRBJ2-1; tentatively, D is TRBD1 (5 bases). In DNA form, the CDR3 reads TGTGCCAGCACAAACGGCCAGACAGAGGAAAATGAGCAGTTCTTC. Translated: CASTNGQTEENEQFF.